There are many counts of the clone carrying this TCR beta chain. Patients having uncontrolled infection, another autoimmune disease, pregnancy or lactation were not included. The data derive from a study of T cells in Graves' hyperthyroidism and ophthalmopathy. From RNA transcripts, TCR beta CDR3 regions were amplified. HTBI primers were employed in a first-round RT-PCR of the TCR CDR3. In TCRdb, the multiplex PCR reads were re-called with MiXCR into one record per CDR3 protein. The sample shows under 400,000 distinct CDR3 sequences, less than 15% of them seen only once. The TCR originated in a woman in her late teens or twenties with Graves' hyperthyroidism. Sequenced input: blood.

Here the CDR3 reads CASSQGNEQYF. DNA of the CDR3: TGTGCCAGCTCCCAGGGCAACGAGCAGTACTTC. The chain is built from TRBV6-2 or TRBV6-3 and TRBJ2-7; D may be TRBD1 (5 bases). The CDR3 is 11 amino acids. V lost 8 bases, J lost 5 bases, and 10 bases lay in between. Germline V gene data show CDR1 as MNHEY and CDR2 as SVGEGT.